Described below is a single T cell receptor (beta chain) sequence and its context. The data originate from a study of blood T cell repertoires in COVID-19. As for the study in general: The United States, Italy and Spain were the sources of the acute and convalescent COVID-19 samples.

In the authors' methods: The assay estimated nucleated cells by amplifying reference gene primers. TCRdb's copy holds only in-frame clones and misses some; the assay was immunoSEQ multiplex PCR. V and J calls and clone size are copied from that table; D and trimming were computed from the DNA. Among about 70,000 clones listed, roughly 84% were seen once. Looked up from germline, CDR1 is MNHEY and CDR2 is SVGAGI. With 6 bases removed from V and 5 bases from J, the gap between germline ends came to 19 bases. CDR3 size: 15 residues. The sample consisted of peripheral blood. The J gene is TRBJ1-2, the V gene TRBV6-5, with TRBD1 as a possible D gene (5 bases). The TCR originated in a woman between 18 and 29 years old with acute or convalescent COVID-19. This CDR3 is CASSLNPTDTYGYTF. The CDR3 region has the DNA TGTGCCAGCAGCCTAAATCCGACAGATACATATGGCTACACCTTC.